This T cell receptor (beta chain) derives from a study of T cells in Graves' hyperthyroidism and ophthalmopathy. This clonotype has ten or more counts. TCR beta CDR3 regions were amplified from RNA transcripts. An initial round of RT-PCR targeting the TCR CDR3 relied on the HTBI primer set. TCRdb re-called the multiplex PCR reads with MiXCR, one entry per CDR3 protein. Of a few hundred thousand distinct CDR3 sequences detected, less than 20% appear once; the ten largest clones hold approximately 7%. This CDR3 is built from 16 residues. J was trimmed by 0 bases and V by 4 bases; bases with no gene match: 0. The germline V gene has CDR1 SGHVS and CDR2 FQNEAQ.

The sequencing input was blood. The clonotype comes from a woman aged 25 to 45 with Graves' hyperthyroidism. The chain has TRBV7-8 and TRBJ2-3, with 14 bases matching TRBD2. Here the CDR3 reads CASSWTSGGSTDTQYF. Written as DNA, the CDR3 is TGTGCCAGCAGCTGGACTAGCGGGGGGAGCACAGATACGCAGTATTTT.